This entry describes one T cell receptor beta chain. This sample is part of a study of beta chain features in type 1 diabetes. Trimming cost V 0 bases and J 4 bases; bases outside gene matches: 7. The CDR3 is made up of 16 amino acids. Germline-derived CDR1 and CDR2 are MGHRA and YSYEKL. Expressed TCRB transcripts got sequenced, as all isolated RNA was reverse transcribed. Assay: immunoSEQ multiplex PCR; the TCRdb copy retains only in-frame clones and omits some. The sample lists roughly 240,000 clones; around 14% were seen once. The TCR was taken from a woman aged 40 to 49 in good health. The rearrangement links TRBV4-1 to TRBJ1-2; the match to TRBD1 covers 8 bases. The sample comprised naive CD4+ T cells from blood. CDR3 loop: CASSQEVSGGGYGYTF. CDR3 nucleotides: TGCGCCAGCAGCCAAGAGGTTTCAGGGGGCGGCTATGGCTACACCTTC.